This entry lists 8 T cell receptor beta chains sequenced from one sample in a study of regulatory T cells in long-lasting Graves disease. Time point defined: newly diagnosed GD, antithyroid drugs for less than 3 months. With RNA extracted from PBMCs as input, the TCR library was made. Libraries of TCR beta came from iRepertoire HTBI primers plus Arm-PCR of CDR3 regions. TCRdb reprocessed the multiplex PCR reads via MiXCR and lists one record per CDR3 protein. This repertoire shows about 520,000 distinct CDR3 sequences, around 12% found once; its top ten account for almost 9%. These sequences were also reported in another study, on T cells in Graves' hyperthyroidism and ophthalmopathy.

Sequenced here: peripheral blood mononuclear cells (PBMCs), sampled at new diagnosis, from a patient treated with antithyroid drugs. The origin of the receptors is a woman between 25 and 40 years old with Graves disease.

This clonotype was observed at least ten times. The rearrangement links TRBV5-5 to TRBJ2-7; the D is unclear. Trimming shortened V by 0 bases and J by 0 bases, and 7 bases separated the two germline ends. CDR1 is SGHKS and CDR2 is YYEKEE in the germline V gene (reference sequence). CDR3 size: 14 residues. The CDR3 here is CASSLGPDSYEQYF. As DNA, the CDR3 is TGTGCCAGCAGCTTGGGCCCCGACTCCTACGAGCAGTACTTC.

This clonotype was detected many times. The chain recombines TRBV2 with TRBJ2-2, with 7 bases lining up with TRBD1. The CDR3 contains 14 residues. Germline lookup yields CDR1 SNHLY and CDR2 FYNNEI. V lost 4 bases to trimming and J lost 3 bases; unmatched junction nucleotides: 2. CDR3: CASSVGTDTGELFF. The CDR3 bases are TGTGCCAGCAGTGTAGGGACAGACACCGGGGAGCTGTTTTTT.

This clonotype was seen a handful of times. The genes are TRBV28 and TRBJ2-1, with TRBD1 matching over 9 bases. The germline gives CDR1 MDHEN, CDR2 SYDVKM. The V and J ends lost 0 bases and 3 bases, in that order; junction bases with no gene match: 0. This CDR3 contains 15 residues. The CDR3 sequence: CASSLWDRGYNEQFF. The CDR3 DNA reads as TGTGCCAGCAGTTTATGGGACAGGGGCTACAATGAGCAGTTCTTC.

Points on this clonotype: A far larger clone lies a single base away; this is likely a read error. The genes are TRBV2 and TRBJ2-5, with 9 nucleotides matching TRBD1. The junction had 2 bases not matched to a gene; V was cut back by 8 bases and J by 1 base. Germline V gene data show CDR1 as SNHLY and CDR2 as FYNNEI. CDR3 length: 13 amino acids. CDR3 protein: CASVGQGQETQYF. The CDR3 coding sequence is TGTGCCAGCGTGGGACAGGGCCAAGAGACCCAGTACTTC.

The gene calls are TRBV29-1 and TRBJ2-2; TRBD2 matches at 13 bases. This CDR3 has 16 residues. The germline V gene encodes CDR1 SQVTM and CDR2 ANQGSEA. V shed 7 bases, J shed 7 bases, and the junction held 12 bases outside the gene matches. The CDR3 DNA reads as TGCAGCGCCCGTGGAGGAGGACTAGCGGGAGTCGGGGAGCTGTTTTTT. Encoded protein: CSARGGGLAGVGELFF.

This clonotype was recorded at least ten times. The genes are TRBV29-1 and TRBJ2-3; D gene ambiguous. Near its end, the DNA agrees better with TRBJ2-7, so the J call may be wrong. This CDR3 is 11 amino acids long. The germline gives CDR1 SQVTM, CDR2 ANQGSEA. CDR3 region: CSVEQSYEQYF. In DNA form, the CDR3 reads TGCAGCGTGGAACAGTCCTACGAGCAGTACTTC.

This clonotype was seen just once. Mismatch with germline at one junction end may stem from a read error. The chain has TRBV7-3 and TRBJ2-7; 11 bases map to TRBD2. Germline values: CDR1 SGHTA, CDR2 FQGTGA. This CDR3 contains 16 residues. Here the CDR3 reads CASSQNWWTSGYEQYF. The CDR3, as DNA: TGCGCCAGCAGCCAAAATTGGTGGACTAGCGGGTACGAGCAGTACTTC.

The chain is built from TRBV12-3 or TRBV12-4 and TRBJ2-1; 7 bases line up with TRBD2. Trimming cost V 4 bases and J 9 bases; bases outside gene matches: 24. The CDR3 length is 19 residues. CDR3 sequence: CASSYSTSTRLAWSGEQFF. The CDR3 coding sequence is TGTGCCAGCAGTTACTCGACGTCTACGAGACTAGCCTGGAGTGGTGAGCAGTTCTTC.